The 28 T cell receptor beta chains presented below share a single source sample, sequenced in a study of blood T cell repertoires in COVID-19. Profiled with immunoSEQ multiplex PCR; TCRdb holds only in-frame clones, not every one. The sample shows fewer than 150,000 clones, approximately 77% of them seen only once. Sequencing was carried out using peripheral blood. The receptors shown here come from a man older than 75 with acute or convalescent COVID-19.

This chain uses TRBV24-1 with TRBJ2-5; D possibly corresponds to TRBD2 (5 bases). Germline V gives CDR1 KGHDR, CDR2 SFDVKD. V lost 3 bases, J lost 5 bases, and 18 bases lay in between. CDR3 size: 16 residues. CDR3 sequence: CATSDTGPEVMETQYF. The CDR3 coding sequence is TGTGCCACCAGTGATACCGGACCGGAGGTAATGGAGACCCAGTACTTC.

The V call is TRBV3-1 (or the pseudogene TRBV3-2), the J call TRBJ1-2; D gene unclear. The germline V gene has CDR1 LGHDT and CDR2 YNNKEL (reference sequence). The CDR3 is made up of 18 amino acids. V was shortened by 0 bases and J by 3 bases, with 20 bases between the two germline ends. CDR3 in DNA: TGTGCCAGCAGCCAAGATAGCCCGTTTGGGTTTTATGACTATGGCTACACCTTC. Its translation is CASSQDSPFGFYDYGYTF.

This sequence joins TRBV18 and TRBJ2-2; 7 bases are a match to TRBD1. The CDR3 totals 15 residues. V was clipped by 2 bases and J by 3 bases; unmatched bases: 3. CDR1 is KGHSH, CDR2 LQKENI, per germline. CDR3 amino acids: CASSPGQADTGELFF. CDR3 nucleotides: TGTGCCAGCTCACCAGGACAGGCGGACACCGGGGAGCTGTTTTTT.

This chain connects TRBV7-9 to TRBJ2-7; 8 bases are shared with TRBD2. The CDR3 totals 16 residues. V lost 6 bases to trimming and J lost 2 bases; unmatched junction nucleotides: 12. Germline CDR1 SEHNR, CDR2 FQNEAQ (reference sequence). This chain's CDR3 is CASSHPRGGFPYEQYF. CDR3 in DNA: TGTGCCAGCAGTCACCCCCGGGGGGGGTTTCCCTACGAGCAGTACTTC. The complete variable domain, with remaining parts taken from reference TRBV7-9 and TRBJ2-7, reads DTGVSQNPRHKITKRGQNVTFRCDPISEHNRLYWYRQTLGQGPEFLTYFQNEAQLEKSRLLSDRFSAERPKGSFSTLEIQRTEQGDSAMYLCASSHPRGGFPYEQYFGPGTRLTVT.

The chain carries TRBV4-2 and TRBJ2-2; 8 bases line up with TRBD2. V gave up 0 bases and J gave up 1 base; unmatched junction bases: 4. Germline CDR1 is LGHNA and CDR2 is YNFKEQ. The CDR3 has 17 residues. CDR3 residues: CASSQDRGGGNTGELFF. The CDR3 nucleotides are TGTGCCAGCAGCCAAGACCGGGGGGGCGGGAACACCGGGGAGCTGTTTTTT.

This sequence joins TRBV7-9 and TRBJ1-3; TRBD1 might be the D (6 bases). Per the germline V gene, CDR1 is SEHNR and CDR2 is FQNEAQ (reference sequence). The V end lost 7 bases, the J end lost 4 bases, and 11 bases lay between the germline ends. The CDR3 length is 13 residues. CDR3 in amino acids: CASIRTDGNTIYF. The CDR3 DNA is TGTGCCAGCATCAGGACAGACGGAAACACCATATATTTT.

The chain carries TRBV23-1 and TRBJ1-5, with D perhaps TRBD1 (5 bases). TRBV23-1 is reported as an ORF; its role is uncertain. Trimming shortened V by 7 bases and J by 4 bases, and 26 bases separated the two germline ends. CDR3 length equals 18 residues. Here the CDR3 DNA reads TGCGCCAGCAACCATCAGAGCTCCAGGACAACATGGAATCAGCCCCAGCATTTT. Translation: CASNHQSSRTTWNQPQHF.

The rearrangement uses TRBV2 and TRBJ2-7; TRBD2 is a possible D gene (5 bases). The CDR3 is 12 residues long. Germline V gene sequence: CDR1 SNHLY, CDR2 FYNNEI. Trimming pared 4 bases from V and 6 bases from J, leaving 10 bases between. As DNA, the CDR3 is TGTGCCAGCAGTGGGACGGGAAGCGAGCAGTACTTC. It encodes CASSGTGSEQYF.

The chain joins TRBV27 to TRBJ2-7; weak D call: TRBD2 (5 bases). Germline loops: CDR1 MNHEY, CDR2 SMNVEV (reference sequence). V shed 8 bases and J shed 0 bases, with 11 bases lying between them. This CDR3 has 13 amino acids. In nucleotides, the CDR3 is TGTGCCAGCCGGAGGCTCATCTCCTACGAGCAGTACTTC. Encoded protein: CASRRLISYEQYF.

The chain joins TRBV10-2 to TRBJ2-7; D is undetermined. Trimming pared 2 bases from V and 2 bases from J, leaving 7 bases between. Germline V CDR1 and CDR2: WSHSY, SAAADI. There are 13 residues in the CDR3. CDR3 DNA: TGCGCCAGCAGTGAGAGTACACCCTACGAGCAGTACTTC. Translation gives CASSESTPYEQYF.

This rearrangement joins TRBV6-6 to TRBJ1-5, with D possibly matching TRBD1 (6 bases). The length of the CDR3 is 16 residues. Germline-derived CDR1 and CDR2 are MNHNY and SVGAGI (reference sequence). V was cut by 0 bases and J by 5 bases, with 14 bases left in between. CDR3 protein: CASSYSGRGDYQPQHF. CDR3 nucleotides: TGTGCCAGCAGTTACTCCGGCAGGGGAGATTATCAGCCCCAGCATTTT.

The V gene is TRBV6-5, the J gene TRBJ2-6; maybe TRBD1 (6 bases). The germline V and J ends were trimmed by 5 bases and 4 bases, with 12 bases remaining between them. Germline assignment: CDR1 MNHEY and CDR2 SVGAGI. This CDR3 contains 15 residues. For the CDR3, the DNA is TGTGCCAGCAGTAGAGGACAGCTCGGGGCCAACGTCCTGACTTTC. This translates into CASSRGQLGANVLTF.

V usage is TRBV28 and J usage is TRBJ2-2; 9 positions match TRBD2. Germline CDR1 MDHEN, CDR2 SYDVKM. V lost 6 bases, J lost 2 bases, and 16 bases stayed unmatched. The CDR3 spans 19 residues. CDR3 nucleotide sequence: TGTGCCAGCAGCCTTGGGCCCTTAGCGGGGGAGACAAACACCGGGGAGCTGTTTTTT. This codes for CASSLGPLAGETNTGELFF.

This sequence joins TRBV7-2 and TRBJ2-7; the match to TRBD1 covers 7 bases. V lost 5 bases to trimming and J lost 0 bases; unmatched junction nucleotides: 4. This CDR3 is 14 amino acids long. Germline V gene sequence: CDR1 SGHTA, CDR2 FQGNSA. CDR3 nucleotide sequence: TGTGCCAGCAGCCAACAGGGGACCTCCTACGAGCAGTACTTC. Translating gives CASSQQGTSYEQYF.

The rearrangement joins TRBV5-1 to TRBJ2-1, with 9 bases that match TRBD1. Looked up from germline, CDR1 is SGHRS and CDR2 is YFSETQ. The CDR3 consists of 14 residues. The V and J ends lost 4 bases and 6 bases, in that order; junction bases with no gene match: 5. The DNA for the CDR3 is TGCGCCAGCAGCACGGACAGGGGCGGCAATGAGCAGTTCTTC. Its protein product is CASSTDRGGNEQFF.

This rearrangement joins TRBV18 to TRBJ2-7, with 7 bases aligning to TRBD1. V shed 2 bases and J 3 bases; nucleotides not matched to a gene: 7. There are 15 residues in the CDR3. Looked up from germline, CDR1 is KGHSH and CDR2 is LQKENI. DNA for the CDR3: TGTGCCAGCTCACCAACCGGGACAGCATTCTACGAGCAGTACTTC. Its translation: CASSPTGTAFYEQYF.

This clone was picked up one time. The chain recombines TRBV5-6 with TRBJ2-3; D remains unclear. The germline V gene encodes CDR1 SGHDT and CDR2 YYEEEE. The CDR3 is made up of 12 amino acids. V dropped 0 bases and J dropped 4 bases, with 3 bases sitting between them. CDR3 nucleotides: TGTGCCAGCAGCTTGGCGTCAGATACGCAGTATTTT. This gives the protein CASSLASDTQYF.

This chain uses TRBV28 with TRBJ1-1, with unresolved D. The V and J ends lost 2 bases and 3 bases respectively, with 10 bases between them. The germline CDR1 and CDR2 sequences are MDHEN and SYDVKM. This CDR3 has 14 amino acids. The CDR3 coding sequence is TGTGCCAGCAGTTTAATCCTCTCTGACACTGAAGCTTTCTTT. Translated, it gives CASSLILSDTEAFF.

This chain joins TRBV3-1 (or the pseudogene TRBV3-2) and TRBJ1-2; D perhaps matches TRBD1 (6 bases). The CDR3 runs 15 residues. With 4 bases removed from V and 3 bases from J, the gap between germline ends came to 15 bases. Germline V gene lookup returns CDR1 LGHDT and CDR2 YNNKEL (reference sequence). CDR3 coding DNA: TGTGCCAGCAGCCCACTGGGGGGGGCCCACTATGGCTACACCTTC. The encoded protein is CASSPLGGAHYGYTF.

This clone was observed once. The CDR3 reads CASSPWDGGEQYF. The CDR3 bases are TGTGCCAGCAGTCCCTGGGACGGGGGCGAGCAGTACTTC. The V call is TRBV12-3 or TRBV12-4, the J call TRBJ2-7; a weak D match, TRBD2 (6 bases). CDR3 size: 13 residues. V dropped 5 bases and J dropped 6 bases, with 14 bases sitting between them.

The chain's CDR3 is CASSPKASGGNTDTQYF. CDR3 coding DNA: TGTGCCAGCTCACCAAAGGCTAGCGGGGGGAACACAGATACGCAGTATTTT. The genes are TRBV18 and TRBJ2-3; 11 bases are a match to TRBD2. The CDR3 has 17 residues. Losses at the gene ends were 2 bases for V and 2 bases for J; bases not matched to a gene: 6. Germline V gives CDR1 KGHSH, CDR2 LQKENI.

V is TRBV5-6 and J is TRBJ2-3; 8 bases match TRBD2. The junction had 4 bases not matched to a gene; V was cut back by 4 bases and J by 0 bases. Germline lookup yields CDR1 SGHDT and CDR2 YYEEEE. This CDR3 has 15 residues. CDR3 sequence (DNA): TGTGCCAGCAGCCTTAGCGGGGCCAGCACAGATACGCAGTATTTT. This sequence encodes CASSLSGASTDTQYF.

This clone is a singleton in its sample. The rearrangement uses TRBV5-4 and TRBJ2-5; a weak D match, TRBD2 (6 bases). V lost 2 bases to trimming and J lost 5 bases, with 13 bases between them. Per the germline V gene, CDR1 is SGHNT and CDR2 is YYREEE (reference sequence). The CDR3 is 14 residues long. The DNA for the CDR3 is TGTGCCAGCAGCTTACCAAGGGAGGCGGAGACCCAGTACTTC. It encodes CASSLPREAETQYF.

The chain links TRBV28 to TRBJ2-3, with TRBD2 matching 8 bases. J lost 0 bases, V lost 3 bases, and 20 bases had no gene match. Germline CDR1 MDHEN, CDR2 SYDVKM. This CDR3 spans 21 amino acids. CDR3 residues: CASSFSWAEPQAGASTDTQYF. CDR3 bases: TGTGCCAGCAGTTTTTCCTGGGCAGAACCTCAAGCGGGGGCTAGCACAGATACGCAGTATTTT. Together with reference TRBV28 and TRBJ2-3, the CDR3 gives the full variable domain: DVKVTQSSRYLVKRTGEKVFLECVQDMDHENMFWYRQDPGLGLRLIYFSYDVKMKEKGDIPEGYSVSREKKERFSLILESASTNQTSMYLCASSFSWAEPQAGASTDTQYFGPGTRLTVL.

Only a few counts were recorded for this clone. This rearrangement joins TRBV6-6 to TRBJ2-2, with 8 bases that match TRBD2. J lost 0 bases, V lost 8 bases, and 2 bases had no gene match. The CDR3 runs to 14 residues. Germline V gene lookup returns CDR1 MNHNY and CDR2 SVGAGI (reference sequence). Here the CDR3 reads CASGRGANTGELFF. The CDR3, as DNA: TGTGCCAGCGGGCGGGGGGCGAACACCGGGGAGCTGTTTTTT.

CDR3 residues: CSVGDKNYGYTF. The CDR3 DNA follows: TGCAGCGTGGGTGACAAGAACTATGGCTACACCTTC. The chain combines TRBV29-1 with TRBJ1-2; D is ambiguous. The CDR3 contains 12 residues. From germline, CDR1 is SQVTM and CDR2 ANQGSEA. V gave up 6 bases and J gave up 2 bases, with 10 bases separating them. The full variable domain, in which reference TRBV29-1 and TRBJ1-2 provide the parts outside the CDR3, is SAVISQKPSRDICQRGTSLTIQCQVDSQVTMMFWYRQQPGQSLTLIATANQGSEATYESGFVIDKFPISRPNLTFSTLTVSNMSPEDSSIYLCSVGDKNYGYTFGSGTRLTVV.

This rearrangement joins TRBV24-1 to TRBJ2-1; a possible D gene is TRBD2 (6 bases). Germline CDR1 KGHDR, CDR2 SFDVKD. V lost 3 bases and J lost 8, with 16 bases in between. This CDR3 is 15 amino acids long. The CDR3 nucleotides read TGTGCCACCAGTGATGCCGGGACTCCCAGCGATGAGCAGTTCTTC. Protein sequence: CATSDAGTPSDEQFF.

The chain links TRBV6-1 to TRBJ1-2, with D tentatively TRBD1 (5 bases). CDR3 size: 13 residues. Germline V gene sequence: CDR1 MNHNS, CDR2 SASEGT. The germline V and J ends were trimmed by 10 bases and 2 bases, with 14 bases remaining between them. This CDR3 reads CAIVQGWNYGYTF. The DNA for the CDR3 is TGTGCCATCGTCCAGGGCTGGAACTATGGCTACACCTTC.